This T cell receptor (beta chain) appears in the sequencing data of a study of blood T cell repertoires in COVID-19. The wider study: The study drew acute and convalescent COVID-19 samples from the United States, Italy and Spain.

How the authors handled the data: Amplification of reference gene primers was used by the study to estimate nucleated cell counts. Method: immunoSEQ multiplex PCR; TCRdb's copy keeps in-frame clones and lacks some. V and J calls and clone size are copied from that table; D and trimming were computed from the DNA. The sample has roughly 90,000 clones, just under 85% seen once; the top ten hold nearly 3.5%. Per germline, CDR1 GTSNPN and CDR2 SVGIG (reference sequence). This CDR3 contains 13 residues. The V segment lost 5 bases and the J segment 4 bases; nucleotides outside the gene matches: 5. This rearrangement joins TRBV30 to TRBJ1-2, with TRBD1 identical over 9 bases. The sample taken for sequencing was peripheral blood. This sequence was found in a man in his fifties or sixties with acute or convalescent COVID-19. The CDR3 sequence is CAWSTGGSYGYTF. DNA of the CDR3: TGTGCCTGGTCTACAGGGGGCAGCTATGGCTACACCTTC. The full variable domain, its missing parts supplied by reference TRBV30 and TRBJ1-2, is SQTIHQWPATLVQPVGSPLSLECTVEGTSNPNLYWYRQAAGRGLQLLFYSVGIGQISSEVPQNLSASRPQDRQFILSSKKLLLSDSGFYLCAWSTGGSYGYTFGSGTRLTVV.